One and the same sample provided the 20 T cell receptor beta chains below, sequenced in a study of T cell responses to AZD1222 COVID-19 vaccine. Profiling relied on immunoSEQ multiplex PCR, and the TCRdb table lists in-frame clones only, not all of them. This table has 150,000 to 200,000 clones, 85% to 90% appearing once. The sequenced sample was peripheral blood, obtained 28 days after the second AZD1222 dose. These receptors all come from an adult who received the AZD1222 COVID-19 vaccine.

This sequence joins TRBV11-2 and TRBJ1-2, with D possibly being TRBD1 (5 bases). The germline V gene encodes CDR1 SGHAT and CDR2 FQNNGV. Trimming took 1 base from V and 2 from J, leaving 8 bases between them. The CDR3 spans 14 residues. The CDR3 DNA reads TGTGCCAGCAGCTTAGGTCACAGGAACTATGGCTACACCTTC. Its protein is CASSLGHRNYGYTF.

This chain links TRBV7-8 with TRBJ1-1; no reliable D call. This CDR3 spans 13 amino acids. Germline lookup yields CDR1 SGHVS and CDR2 FQNEAQ. The V end lost 8 bases, the J end lost 3 bases, and 13 bases lay between the germline ends. Here the CDR3 reads CASSPREDTEAFF. In DNA form, the CDR3 reads TGTGCCAGCTCCCCGAGGGAGGACACTGAAGCTTTCTTT.

V gene TRBV5-1 combines with J gene TRBJ2-6; tentative D call: TRBD1 (5 bases). CDR1 and CDR2 from the germline V gene are SGHRS and YFSETQ. Trimming took 7 bases from V and 3 from J, leaving 14 bases between them. CDR3 length: 15 amino acids. The CDR3 is CASGQNWGGANVLTF. As DNA, the CDR3 is TGCGCCAGCGGACAAAACTGGGGTGGGGCCAACGTCCTGACTTTC.

This clone has just one count. The chain recombines TRBV5-4 with TRBJ1-1; 10 bases map to TRBD1. Germline CDR1 reads SGHNT; CDR2 reads YYREEE (reference sequence). V was clipped by 1 base and J by 1 base; unmatched bases: 7. The CDR3 has 17 residues. The CDR3 DNA follows: TGTGCCAGCAGCTTGACAGGACAGGGGGGACGGAACACTGAAGCTTTCTTT. As protein: CASSLTGQGGRNTEAFF.

The rearrangement links TRBV30 to TRBJ2-1; a possible D gene is TRBD1 (6 bases). The CDR3 totals 13 residues. Trimming left V 3 bases short and J 8 bases short, with 14 bases between. The germline gives CDR1 GTSNPN, CDR2 SVGIG (reference sequence). The CDR3, as DNA: TGTGCCTGGAGGTCCAGGGGCCGCGATGAGCAGTTCTTC. Translating gives CAWRSRGRDEQFF.

Regarding this clone: At one of its ends the junction is not consistent with the germline gene, which may arise from a read error. The chain uses TRBV7-9 and TRBJ1-3; possibly TRBD1 for D (6 bases). Germline V lookup: CDR1 SEHNR, CDR2 FQNEAQ (reference sequence). The CDR3 runs to 12 residues. Written as DNA, the CDR3 is TGTGCCAGCAGCTTAGCGGAAGGACAGAAGGGTTTT. It codes for CASSLAEGQKGF.

V and J are TRBV11-2 and TRBJ2-7; a possible D gene is TRBD2 (7 bases). The CDR3 loop spans 17 amino acids. Germline V gene sequence: CDR1 SGHAT, CDR2 FQNNGV. V was pared by 2 bases and J by 0 bases, with 17 bases between. The DNA of the CDR3 is TGTGCCAGCAGCTTAACGTCGGGGGGCGCCTACTCCTACGAGCAGTACTTC. Its protein product is CASSLTSGGAYSYEQYF.

The J gene is TRBJ2-2, the V gene TRBV15; D is ambiguous. The CDR3 is made up of 16 amino acids. The germline CDR1 and CDR2 sequences are LNHNV and YYDKDF (reference sequence). V was shortened by 3 bases and J by 2 bases, with 13 bases between the two germline ends. CDR3 nucleotides: TGTGCCACCAGCAGTGGACGAGACTCTAACACCGGGGAGCTGTTTTTT. It codes for CATSSGRDSNTGELFF.

The chain is built from TRBV11-2 and TRBJ1-3; 8 bases match TRBD1. J was trimmed by 3 bases and V by 5 bases; bases with no gene match: 9. This CDR3 has 16 amino acids. Germline CDR1 and CDR2: SGHAT and FQNNGV. CDR3: CASSIDRGAVGNTIYF. The CDR3 bases are TGTGCCAGCAGCATCGACAGGGGTGCGGTTGGAAACACCATATATTTT.

The V gene is TRBV30, the J gene TRBJ1-2, with D maybe TRBD1 (5 bases). CDR3 length: 13 residues. Trimming cost V 3 bases and J 4 bases, with 12 bases left between them. CDR1 and CDR2 from the germline V gene are GTSNPN and SVGIG (reference sequence). Here the CDR3 reads CAWRVGAVYGYTF. The CDR3 coding sequence is TGTGCCTGGAGGGTAGGGGCGGTCTATGGCTACACCTTC. Using reference TRBV30 and TRBJ1-2 for the parts outside the CDR3, the full variable domain is SQTIHQWPATLVQPVGSPLSLECTVEGTSNPNLYWYRQAAGRGLQLLFYSVGIGQISSEVPQNLSASRPQDRQFILSSKKLLLSDSGFYLCAWRVGAVYGYTFGSGTRLTVV.

The chain couples TRBV10-3 to TRBJ2-5, with D uncertain. V shed 6 bases and J shed 2 bases, with 10 bases lying between them. The CDR3 is made up of 13 amino acids. Germline values: CDR1 ENHRY, CDR2 SYGVKD. CDR3 bases: TGTGCCATCAGACACAGTTTGCAAGAGACCCAGTACTTC. Residues: CAIRHSLQETQYF.

The J gene is TRBJ2-3, the V gene TRBV7-2; TRBD2 aligns across 8 bases. Losses at the gene ends were 0 bases for V and 4 bases for J; bases not matched to a gene: 9. Per germline, CDR1 SGHTA and CDR2 FQGNSA. The CDR3 is 17 residues long. For the CDR3, the DNA is TGTGCCAGCAGCTTAGCAGGGACTAGACTTGGGCCAGATACGCAGTATTTT. This sequence encodes CASSLAGTRLGPDTQYF.

V usage is TRBV19 and J usage is TRBJ1-2; 8 bases fit TRBD1. CDR3 length: 13 residues. V shed 5 bases and J 4 bases; nucleotides not matched to a gene: 3. Per the germline V gene, CDR1 is LNHDA and CDR2 is SQIVND (reference sequence). The CDR3 DNA reads as TGTGCCAGTAGTCCGGACAGGGCCTATGGCTACACCTTC. This sequence encodes CASSPDRAYGYTF.

This chain uses TRBV11-2 with TRBJ2-7; no firm D call. The germline CDR1 and CDR2 sequences are SGHAT and FQNNGV. The CDR3 is 12 residues long. Trimming shortened V by 3 bases and J by 6 bases, and 9 bases separated the two germline ends. In DNA form, the CDR3 reads TGTGCCAGCAGCTTTAAGTCGGGCGAGCAGTACTTC. This codes for CASSFKSGEQYF.

The chain couples TRBV27 to TRBJ2-1, with D possibly matching TRBD2 (5 bases). V was clipped by 3 bases and J by 6 bases, with 12 bases between them. The CDR3 is made up of 14 amino acids. Germline V gives CDR1 MNHEY, CDR2 SMNVEV (reference sequence). The chain's CDR3 is CASSFRSGGNEQFF. The CDR3 region has the DNA TGTGCCAGCAGTTTTAGGAGCGGAGGCAATGAGCAGTTCTTC.

In its sample, this clone was seen a few times. V and J are TRBV11-2 and TRBJ1-2, with D unclear. CDR3 length: 13 amino acids. Looked up from germline, CDR1 is SGHAT and CDR2 is FQNNGV. V lost 7 bases and J lost 7, with 16 bases in between. In nucleotides, the CDR3 is TGTGCCAGCACCCCCTACGGACCACGTGGCTACACCTTC. Its translation: CASTPYGPRGYTF.

This clone was recorded a few times. The V gene is TRBV11-1, the J gene TRBJ2-5; 11 nucleotides line up with TRBD2. Germline trimming cut 4 bases from V and 2 bases from J; bases unmatched to any gene: 6. CDR3 length: 16 amino acids. CDR1 and CDR2 (germline): SGHAT, FQDESV (reference sequence). The CDR3 region has the DNA TGTGCCAGCAGCTCCCTTCGACTAGCGGGGCAAGAGACCCAGTACTTC. Its protein is CASSSLRLAGQETQYF.

V and J are TRBV28 and TRBJ2-7; 9 bases are a match to TRBD1. This CDR3 region has 17 residues. Germline values: CDR1 MDHEN, CDR2 SYDVKM. After removal of 4 bases from V and 3 bases from J, the junction contained 13 bases not matched to a gene. The CDR3 region has the DNA TGTGCCAGCAGTTGGGGGACAGGGTGGGATTCCTACTACGAGCAGTACTTC. It encodes CASSWGTGWDSYYEQYF.

This clone was counted a few times. The rearrangement joins TRBV18 to TRBJ1-2; 7 nucleotides agree with TRBD1. The CDR3 runs to 13 residues. Trimming at V came to 6 bases and at J to 5 bases, leaving 6 bases not matched to a gene. The germline V gene has CDR1 KGHSH and CDR2 LQKENI. The CDR3 DNA sequence: TGTGCCAGCTCCTCCGGGACAGATTATGGCTACACCTTC. It yields the protein CASSSGTDYGYTF.

The V call is TRBV27, the J call TRBJ2-2, with TRBD2 matching over 7 bases. Per germline, CDR1 MNHEY and CDR2 SMNVEV (reference sequence). Losses at the gene ends were 3 bases for V and 3 bases for J; bases not matched to a gene: 4. CDR3 size: 15 residues. In DNA, the CDR3 is TGTGCCAGCAGTTTTGTGGGGGGGGACACCGGGGAGCTGTTTTTT. This encodes CASSFVGGDTGELFF.